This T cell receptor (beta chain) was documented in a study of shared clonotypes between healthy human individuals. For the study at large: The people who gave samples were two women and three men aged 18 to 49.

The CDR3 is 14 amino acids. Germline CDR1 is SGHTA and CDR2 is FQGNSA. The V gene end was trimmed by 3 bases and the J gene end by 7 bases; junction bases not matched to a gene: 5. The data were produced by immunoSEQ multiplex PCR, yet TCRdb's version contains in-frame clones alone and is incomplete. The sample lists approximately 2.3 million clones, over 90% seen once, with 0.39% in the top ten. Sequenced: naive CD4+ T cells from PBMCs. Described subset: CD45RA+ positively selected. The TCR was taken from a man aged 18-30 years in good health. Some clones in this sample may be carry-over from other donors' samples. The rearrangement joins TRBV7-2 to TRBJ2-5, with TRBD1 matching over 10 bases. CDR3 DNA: TGTGCCAGCAGCTTGGGTGGACAGGGGGTGACCCAGTACTTC. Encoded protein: CASSLGGQGVTQYF.